These 8 T cell receptor beta chains came from one sample sequenced in a study of cytomegalovirus exposure and HLA in healthy donors. The PCR employed 60 Vbeta primers together with 13 Jbeta primers. The assay was immunoSEQ multiplex PCR, and TCRdb's table has in-frame clones only and misses some. The sample has about 100,000 clones, approximately 76% seen once. Sequenced sample: PBMCs. The source is a woman under 30 in good health and CMV-seropositive.

The sample holds a few counts of this clone. The chain joins TRBV6-1 to TRBJ1-3; D is perhaps TRBD1 (5 bases). The germline CDR1 and CDR2 sequences are MNHNS and SASEGT. V was trimmed by 2 bases and J by 2 bases, leaving 10 bases between them. CDR3 length: 15 amino acids. The CDR3 loop reads CASSESGGTGNTIYF. The CDR3 nucleotides are TGTGCCAGCAGTGAATCCGGGGGTACTGGAAACACCATATATTTT.

The rearrangement joins TRBV4-1 to TRBJ2-3, with D possibly being TRBD1 (5 bases). The germline gives CDR1 MGHRA, CDR2 YSYEKL. Deletions cut 0 bases from V and 3 bases from J, with 10 bases between. The CDR3 loop spans 15 amino acids. As DNA, the CDR3 is TGCGCCAGCAGCCAAGAGGTTAGGGGAACAGATACGCAGTATTTT. It codes for CASSQEVRGTDTQYF.

This clone was seen a single time. J is TRBJ2-5 and V is TRBV30; TRBD1 matches at 11 bases. The end of the DNA aligns better with TRBJ2-7, so the J call may be wrong. This CDR3 has 14 amino acids. CDR1 and CDR2 (germline): GTSNPN, SVGIG (reference sequence). The CDR3: CAWARGQGVYEQYF. For the CDR3, the DNA is TGTGCCTGGGCCAGGGGACAGGGGGTCTACGAGCAGTACTTC.

J is TRBJ1-1 and V is TRBV6-5; unclear D gene. Germline V gene lookup returns CDR1 MNHEY and CDR2 SVGAGI. The CDR3 runs to 12 residues. V was pared by 3 bases and J by 1 base, with 3 bases between. CDR3 residues: CASSYRNTEAFF. The CDR3 nucleotides read TGTGCCAGCAGTTATCGGAACACTGAAGCTTTCTTT.

The chain is built from TRBV11-1 and TRBJ1-1, with no clear D. Trimming took 3 bases from V and 1 from J, leaving 6 bases between them. The CDR3 is made up of 13 amino acids. Germline assignment: CDR1 SGHAT and CDR2 FQDESV (reference sequence). CDR3 bases: TGTGCCAGCAGCTTGGCAGGGAACACTGAAGCTTTCTTT. The encoded protein is CASSLAGNTEAFF.

The chain carries TRBV30 and TRBJ2-1; maybe TRBD2 (6 bases). Germline CDR1 and CDR2: GTSNPN and SVGIG (reference sequence). V was trimmed by 0 bases and J by 5 bases, leaving 11 bases between them. This CDR3 is built from 14 residues. In DNA, the CDR3 is TGTGCCTGGAGTGTTAAGGCTAGCGACAATGAGCAGTTCTTC. Translation gives CAWSVKASDNEQFF.

The rearrangement uses TRBV6-5 and TRBJ1-4, with TRBD1 identical over 7 bases. V was pared by 6 bases and J by 8 bases, with 12 bases of the junction left unmatched. This CDR3 region has 15 residues. Germline V CDR1 and CDR2: MNHEY, SVGAGI. CDR3 loop: CASRVDRAPLEKLFF. In DNA form, the CDR3 reads TGTGCCAGCAGGGTCGACAGGGCTCCTTTAGAAAAACTGTTTTTT.

A word on this clone: Mismatch with germline at one junction end may stem from a read error. The V and J genes are TRBV7-7 and TRBJ1-1, with 7 nucleotides matching TRBD1. Germline V CDR1 and CDR2: SSHAT, FNYEAQ (reference sequence). The CDR3 loop spans 15 amino acids. CDR3 region: CASSLPLQGGTEAFF. DNA for the CDR3: TGTGCTAGCAGCCTACCCCTTCAGGGGGGTACTGAAGCTTTCTTT.